This T cell receptor (beta chain) derives from a study of cytomegalovirus exposure and HLA in healthy donors. Study results and caveats: In vitro work confirmed that a few CMV-associated chains recognize CMV antigens. Reports credit the classifier with highly specific, highly sensitive diagnosis of cytomegalovirus status.

The donors were in the approximately 110-subject validation cohort; that cohort was separate from the roughly 700-subject first cohort. CDR1 and CDR2 from the germline V gene are SGHDT and YYEEEE. The CDR3 is 14 amino acids. Worth noting for this clone: The antigen is not known.

Here immunoSEQ multiplex PCR was the method, and the copy in TCRdb shows in-frame clones only, minus some. The data show 110,000 to 150,000 clones, with approximately 90% seen just once and about 0.7% held by the top ten. Sequenced sample: PBMCs. The sequence was collected from a man between 18 and 35 years old in good health and CMV-seronegative. The rearrangement joins TRBV5-6 to TRBJ2-3, with a weak D call TRBD2 (6 bases). CDR3 amino acids: CVGRDSRGTDTQYF. In nucleotides, the CDR3 is TGTGTCGGCCGGGACTCCCGAGGGACAGATACGCAGTATTTT.